The sequence of this TCR beta chain was determined in a study of blood T cells in healthy people across ages. The J segment lost 1 base and the V segment lost 3 bases, leaving 11 bases of the junction unmatched. This CDR3 region has 18 residues. Then a second PCR, running roughly 7 to 11 cycles, was carried out with a sample-barcoded 5' primer and a J-beta primer mix. Each CDR3 protein is one row after TCRdb ran MiXCR on the 5' RACE reads. The sample gives fewer than 1,200,000 distinct CDR3 sequences, roughly 24% of which show up once; about 0.72% is in the top ten. This clonotype was seen a handful of times. The same sample was also used in a study of T cells of mothers and their children.

The sequenced sample consisted of blood. The chain combines TRBV12-3 or TRBV12-4 with TRBJ1-2; 10 bases fit TRBD1. This clonotype was obtained from a girl aged 2 to 9 in good health. Written as DNA, the CDR3 is TGTGCCAGCAGTTTTACCCGGGACAGGGGACACCTTAACTATGGCTACACCTTC. Encoded protein: CASSFTRDRGHLNYGYTF.